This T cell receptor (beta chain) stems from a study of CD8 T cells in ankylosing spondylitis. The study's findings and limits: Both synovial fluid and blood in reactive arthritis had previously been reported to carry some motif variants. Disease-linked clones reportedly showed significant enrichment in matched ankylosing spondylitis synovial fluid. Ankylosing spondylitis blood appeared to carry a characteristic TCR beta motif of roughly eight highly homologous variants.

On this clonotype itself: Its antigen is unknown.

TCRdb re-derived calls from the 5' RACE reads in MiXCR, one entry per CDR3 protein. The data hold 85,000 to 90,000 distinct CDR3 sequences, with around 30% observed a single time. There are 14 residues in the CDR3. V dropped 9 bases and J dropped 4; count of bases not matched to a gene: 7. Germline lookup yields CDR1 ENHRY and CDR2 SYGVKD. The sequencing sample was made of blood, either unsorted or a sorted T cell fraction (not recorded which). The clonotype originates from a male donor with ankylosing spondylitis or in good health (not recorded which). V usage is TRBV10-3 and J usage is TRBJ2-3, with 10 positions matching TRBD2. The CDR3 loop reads CAMAGTSVSDTQYF. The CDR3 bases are TGTGCCATGGCCGGGACTAGCGTTTCAGATACGCAGTATTTT.